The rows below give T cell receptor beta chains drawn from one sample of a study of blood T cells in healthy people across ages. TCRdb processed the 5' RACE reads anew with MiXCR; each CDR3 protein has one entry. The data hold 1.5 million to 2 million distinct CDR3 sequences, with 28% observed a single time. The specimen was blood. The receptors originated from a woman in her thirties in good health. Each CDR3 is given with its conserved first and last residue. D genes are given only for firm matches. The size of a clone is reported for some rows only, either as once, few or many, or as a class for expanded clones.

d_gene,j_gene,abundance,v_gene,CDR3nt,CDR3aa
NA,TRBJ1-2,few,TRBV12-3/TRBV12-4,TGTGCCAGCAGTGTAGCGGACACGGCTGGGCCCTATGGCTACACCTTC,CASSVADTAGPYGYTF
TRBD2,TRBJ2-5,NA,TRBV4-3,TGCGCCAGCAGCCAAGAGACTAGCGGGGGGCAAAACGTGTACTTC,CASSQETSGGQNVYF
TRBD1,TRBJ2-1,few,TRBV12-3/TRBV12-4,TGTGCCAGCAGCGGACGACAGGGGTATGAGCAGTTCTTC,CASSGRQGYEQFF
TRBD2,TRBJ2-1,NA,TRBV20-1,TGCAGTGCTGCCATTCTAGCGGGGAAAAACAATGAGCAGTTCTTC,CSAAILAGKNNEQFF
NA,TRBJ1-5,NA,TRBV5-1,TGCGCCAGCAGCTTGGTAGGTGGAGTAAATCAGCCCCAGCATTTT,CASSLVGGVNQPQHF
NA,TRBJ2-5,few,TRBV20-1,TGCAGTGCTAGAGGAGGGGCGTCCCTGGAGACCCAGTACTTC,CSARGGASLETQYF
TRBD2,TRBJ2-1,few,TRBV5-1,TGCGCCAGCAGGTCGAGCGGGGTAATCTCCTACAATGAGCAGTTCTTC,CASRSSGVISYNEQFF
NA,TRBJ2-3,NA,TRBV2,TGTGCCAGAGACCCACTAGGGGGAACAGATACGCAGTATTTT,CARDPLGGTDTQYF
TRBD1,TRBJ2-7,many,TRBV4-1,TGCGCCAGCAGCCAACCACTGAGGGACAGGGAAAACGAGCAGTACTTC,CASSQPLRDRENEQYF
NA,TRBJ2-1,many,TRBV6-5,TGTGCCAGTCAGAGGGGGTTTGAGCAGTTCTTC,CASQRGFEQFF
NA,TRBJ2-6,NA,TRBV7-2,TGTGCCAGCAGCCGACGTTGGGGATCTGGGGCCAACGTCCTGACTTTC,CASSRRWGSGANVLTF
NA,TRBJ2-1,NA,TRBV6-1,TGTGCCAGCAGTGAAGCGCGGTCGGGGGATGGACATGAGCAGTTCTTC,CASSEARSGDGHEQFF
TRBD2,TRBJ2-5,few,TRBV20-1,TGCAGTGCTAGGTTTGCTAGCGGGGGACAAGAGACCCAGTACTTC,CSARFASGGQETQYF
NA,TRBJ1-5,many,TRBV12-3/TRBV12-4,TGTGCCAGCACCCCTGGCGGCAATCAGCCCCAGCATTTT,CASTPGGNQPQHF
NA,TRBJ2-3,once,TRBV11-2,TGTGCCAGCAGCCAACGACGGGCAGACACACGCGATACGCAGTATTTT,CASSQRRADTRDTQYF
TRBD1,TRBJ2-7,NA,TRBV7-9,TGTGCCAGCAGTCAACAGGGGGCAGCCGAGCAGTACTTC,CASSQQGAAEQYF
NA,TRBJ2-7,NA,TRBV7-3,TGTGCCAGCAGCCGCGACGGAATGGGGGGCGAGCAGTACTTC,CASSRDGMGGEQYF
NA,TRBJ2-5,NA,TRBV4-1,TGCGCCAGCGGCCAAGAAAGGGCTAACCAAGAGACCCAGTACTTC,CASGQERANQETQYF